The clone carrying this T cell receptor (beta chain) was counted only a few times. Antigen: not known. Germline V gene lookup returns CDR1 SQVTM and CDR2 ANQGSEA. Trimming shortened V by 4 bases and J by 1 base, and 12 bases separated the two germline ends. The CDR3 length is 14 residues. This specimen comes from a study of neurological immune-mediated disorders. Study outcomes and limitations: None of the CDR3 amino acid sequences found in expanded clones was shared across subjects. This suggests that the TCR-beta repertoires were private in all groups. Patients with HTLV-1-associated myelopathy had the highest level of TCR clonal expansion, whereas patients with multiple sclerosis had the lowest level, falling beneath the level found in healthy controls.

The output of every sequencing run, over 190 million TCR-beta sequences, came from 15-18 subjects. One entry per CDR3 protein, called by TCRdb with MiXCR from the 5' RACE reads. The sample yields 50,000 to 80,000 distinct CDR3 sequences, under 5% seen once. The sample consisted of PBMCs. This chain uses TRBV29-1 with TRBJ2-3; D is perhaps TRBD2 (6 bases). The receptor comes from a man aged 30 to 39 with multiple sclerosis. The CDR3 nucleotides read TGCAGCGTTGTGCTGGGAGGAGGCACAGATACGCAGTATTTT. Amino acid sequence: CSVVLGGGTDTQYF.